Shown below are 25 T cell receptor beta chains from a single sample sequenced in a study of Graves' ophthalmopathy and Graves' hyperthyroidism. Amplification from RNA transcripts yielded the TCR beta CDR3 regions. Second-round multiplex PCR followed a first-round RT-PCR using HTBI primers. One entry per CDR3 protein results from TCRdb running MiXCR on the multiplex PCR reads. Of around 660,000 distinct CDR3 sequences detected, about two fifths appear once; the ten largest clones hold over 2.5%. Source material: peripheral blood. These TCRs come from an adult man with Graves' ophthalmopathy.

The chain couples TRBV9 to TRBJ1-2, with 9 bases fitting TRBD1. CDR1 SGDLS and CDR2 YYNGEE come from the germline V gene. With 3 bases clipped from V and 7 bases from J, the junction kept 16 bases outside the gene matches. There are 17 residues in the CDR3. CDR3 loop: CASSGDRAESRLVGYTF. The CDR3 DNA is TGTGCCAGCAGCGGGGACAGGGCCGAAAGCCGCCTCGTTGGCTACACCTTC.

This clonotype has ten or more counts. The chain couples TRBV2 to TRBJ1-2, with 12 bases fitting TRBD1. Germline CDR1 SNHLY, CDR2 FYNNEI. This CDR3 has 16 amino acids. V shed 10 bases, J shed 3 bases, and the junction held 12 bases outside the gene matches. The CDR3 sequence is CAKPGQGASGHYGYTF. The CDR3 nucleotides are TGTGCCAAACCGGGACAGGGGGCGTCGGGGCACTATGGCTACACCTTC. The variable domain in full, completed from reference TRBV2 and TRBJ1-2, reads EPEVTQTPSHQVTQMGQEVILRCVPISNHLYFYWYRQILGQKVEFLVSFYNNEISEKSEIFDDQFSVERPDGSNFTLKIRSTKLEDSAMYFCAKPGQGASGHYGYTFGSGTRLTVV.

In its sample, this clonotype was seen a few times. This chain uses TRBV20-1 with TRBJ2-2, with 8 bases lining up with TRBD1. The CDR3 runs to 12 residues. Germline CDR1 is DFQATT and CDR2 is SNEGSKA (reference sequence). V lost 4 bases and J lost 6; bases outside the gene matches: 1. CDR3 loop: CSATGGAGELFF. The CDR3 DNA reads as TGCAGTGCTACAGGGGGCGCCGGGGAGCTGTTTTTT.

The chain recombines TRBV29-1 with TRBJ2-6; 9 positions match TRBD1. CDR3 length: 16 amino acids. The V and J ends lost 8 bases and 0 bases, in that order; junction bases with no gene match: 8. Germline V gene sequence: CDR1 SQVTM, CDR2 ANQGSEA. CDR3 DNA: TGCAGCCTACGGGACAGGGACTACTCTGGGGCCAACGTCCTGACTTTC. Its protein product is CSLRDRDYSGANVLTF.

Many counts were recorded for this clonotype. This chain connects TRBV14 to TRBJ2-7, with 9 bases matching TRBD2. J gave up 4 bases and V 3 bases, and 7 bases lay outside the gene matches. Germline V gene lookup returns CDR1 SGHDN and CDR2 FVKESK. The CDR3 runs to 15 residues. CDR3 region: CASSHYSGSRYEQYF. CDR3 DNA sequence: TGTGCCAGCAGCCATTATAGCGGGAGTAGGTACGAGCAGTACTTC.

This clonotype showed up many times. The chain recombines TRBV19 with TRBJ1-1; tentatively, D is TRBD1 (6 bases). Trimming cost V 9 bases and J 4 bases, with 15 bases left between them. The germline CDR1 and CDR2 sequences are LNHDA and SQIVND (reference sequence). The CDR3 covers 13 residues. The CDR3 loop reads CASRDRLGTEAFF. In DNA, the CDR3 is TGTGCCAGCAGAGACAGGTTGGGCACTGAAGCTTTCTTT.

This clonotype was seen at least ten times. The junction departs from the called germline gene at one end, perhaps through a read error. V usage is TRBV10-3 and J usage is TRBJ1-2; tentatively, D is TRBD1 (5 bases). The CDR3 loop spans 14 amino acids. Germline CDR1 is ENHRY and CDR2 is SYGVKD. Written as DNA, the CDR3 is TGTGCCAGCAGTACGATCGGGACGGTCTATGGCTACACCTTC. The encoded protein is CASSTIGTVYGYTF.

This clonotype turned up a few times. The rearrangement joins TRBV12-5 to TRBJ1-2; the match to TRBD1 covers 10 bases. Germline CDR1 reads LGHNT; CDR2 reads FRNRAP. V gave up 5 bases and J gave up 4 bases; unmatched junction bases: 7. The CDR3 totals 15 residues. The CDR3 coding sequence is TGTGCTAGTGGTCCTGGGACAGGGGACCTCTATGGCTACACCTTC. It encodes CASGPGTGDLYGYTF.

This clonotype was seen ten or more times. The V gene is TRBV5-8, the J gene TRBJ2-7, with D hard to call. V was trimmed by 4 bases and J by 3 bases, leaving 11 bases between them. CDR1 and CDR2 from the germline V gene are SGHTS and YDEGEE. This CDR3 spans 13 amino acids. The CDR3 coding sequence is TGTGCCAGCAGCCGAGATATCGACTACGAGCAGTACTTC. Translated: CASSRDIDYEQYF.

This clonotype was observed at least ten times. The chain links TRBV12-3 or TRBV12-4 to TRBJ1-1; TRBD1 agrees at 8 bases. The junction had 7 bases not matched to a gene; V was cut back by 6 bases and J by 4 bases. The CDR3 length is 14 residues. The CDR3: CASRDRVGGTEAFF. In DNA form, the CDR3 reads TGTGCCAGCAGGGACAGGGTCGGCGGCACTGAAGCTTTCTTT.

For the CDR3, the DNA is TGTGCCAGCAAGGAGGGCGGGACAGCCTCAACTAATGAAAAACTGTTTTTT. Translating gives CASKEGGTASTNEKLFF. The chain is built from TRBV2 and TRBJ1-4, with 7 bases lining up with TRBD1. V was clipped by 7 bases and J by 0 bases; unmatched bases: 11. This CDR3 comprises 17 residues. The germline V gene encodes CDR1 SNHLY and CDR2 FYNNEI. The variable domain in full, completed from reference TRBV2 and TRBJ1-4, reads EPEVTQTPSHQVTQMGQEVILRCVPISNHLYFYWYRQILGQKVEFLVSFYNNEISEKSEIFDDQFSVERPDGSNFTLKIRSTKLEDSAMYFCASKEGGTASTNEKLFFGSGTQLSVL.

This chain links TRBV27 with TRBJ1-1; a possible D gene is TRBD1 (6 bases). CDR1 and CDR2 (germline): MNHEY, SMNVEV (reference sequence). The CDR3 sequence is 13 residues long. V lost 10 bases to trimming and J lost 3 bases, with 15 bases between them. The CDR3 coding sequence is TGTGCCACCCAAGGGGGGCGTGACACTGAAGCTTTCTTT. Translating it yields CATQGGRDTEAFF.

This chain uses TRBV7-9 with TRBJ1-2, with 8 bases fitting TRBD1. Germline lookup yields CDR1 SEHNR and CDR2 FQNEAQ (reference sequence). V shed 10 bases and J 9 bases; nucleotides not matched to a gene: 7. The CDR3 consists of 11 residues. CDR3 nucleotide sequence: TGTGCCATCAGAACAGGGGGGAGCTACACCTTC. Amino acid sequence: CAIRTGGSYTF.

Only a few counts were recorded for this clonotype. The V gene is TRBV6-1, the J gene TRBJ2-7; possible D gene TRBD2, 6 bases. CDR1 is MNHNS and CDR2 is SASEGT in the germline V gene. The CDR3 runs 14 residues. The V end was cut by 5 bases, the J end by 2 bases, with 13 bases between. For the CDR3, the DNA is TGTGCCAGCAGTCCAGGAGGGGCCCCCTACGAGCAGTACTTC. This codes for CASSPGGAPYEQYF.

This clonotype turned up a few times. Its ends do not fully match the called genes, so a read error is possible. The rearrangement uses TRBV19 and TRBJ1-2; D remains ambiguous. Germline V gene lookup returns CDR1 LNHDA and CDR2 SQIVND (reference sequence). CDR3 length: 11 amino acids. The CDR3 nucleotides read TGTGCCAGTAGTATAGGGGAAGGCTGCACCTTC. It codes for CASSIGEGCTF.

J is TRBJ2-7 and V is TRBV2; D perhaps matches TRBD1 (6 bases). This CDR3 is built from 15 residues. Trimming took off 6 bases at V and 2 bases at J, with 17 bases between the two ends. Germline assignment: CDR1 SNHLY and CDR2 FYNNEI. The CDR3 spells CASSQSSRDTYEQYF. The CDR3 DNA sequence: TGTGCCAGCAGCCAGTCGTCCAGGGACACCTACGAGCAGTACTTC. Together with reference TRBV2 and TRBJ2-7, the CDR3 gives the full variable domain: EPEVTQTPSHQVTQMGQEVILRCVPISNHLYFYWYRQILGQKVEFLVSFYNNEISEKSEIFDDQFSVERPDGSNFTLKIRSTKLEDSAMYFCASSQSSRDTYEQYFGPGTRLTVT.

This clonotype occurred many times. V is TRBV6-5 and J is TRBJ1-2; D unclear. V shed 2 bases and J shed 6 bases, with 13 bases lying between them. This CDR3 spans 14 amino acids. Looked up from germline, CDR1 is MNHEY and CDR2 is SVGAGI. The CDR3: CASSYLLATNGYTF. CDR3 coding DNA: TGTGCCAGCAGTTACCTGCTCGCCACGAATGGCTACACCTTC.

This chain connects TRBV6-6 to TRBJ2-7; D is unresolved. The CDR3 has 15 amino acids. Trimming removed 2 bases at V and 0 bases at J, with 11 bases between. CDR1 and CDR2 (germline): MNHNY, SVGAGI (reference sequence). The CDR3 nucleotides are TGTGCCAGCAGTTACGTCAACGGTAACTCCTACGAGCAGTACTTC. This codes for CASSYVNGNSYEQYF.

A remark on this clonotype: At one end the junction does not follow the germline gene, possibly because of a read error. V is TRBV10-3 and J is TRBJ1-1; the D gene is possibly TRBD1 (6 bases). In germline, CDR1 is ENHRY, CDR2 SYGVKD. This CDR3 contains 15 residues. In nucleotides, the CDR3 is TGTGCCAGCAGTTACGGGAGCGGGGGGCGTACTGAAGCTTTCTTT. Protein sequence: CASSYGSGGRTEAFF.

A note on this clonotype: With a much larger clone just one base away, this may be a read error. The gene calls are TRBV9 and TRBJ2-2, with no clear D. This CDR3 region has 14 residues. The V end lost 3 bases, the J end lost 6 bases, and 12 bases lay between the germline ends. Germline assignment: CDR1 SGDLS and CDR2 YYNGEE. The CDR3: CASSAHTSPGELFF. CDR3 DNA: TGTGCCAGCAGCGCTCACACTTCACCCGGGGAGCTGTTTTTT.

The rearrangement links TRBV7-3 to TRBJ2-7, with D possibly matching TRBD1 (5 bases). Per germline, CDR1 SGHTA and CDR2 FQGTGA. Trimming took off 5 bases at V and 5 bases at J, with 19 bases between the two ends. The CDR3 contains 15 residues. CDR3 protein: CASSPSPGNPHEQYF. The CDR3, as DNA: TGTGCCAGCAGCCCCTCCCCAGGGAACCCCCACGAGCAGTACTTC.

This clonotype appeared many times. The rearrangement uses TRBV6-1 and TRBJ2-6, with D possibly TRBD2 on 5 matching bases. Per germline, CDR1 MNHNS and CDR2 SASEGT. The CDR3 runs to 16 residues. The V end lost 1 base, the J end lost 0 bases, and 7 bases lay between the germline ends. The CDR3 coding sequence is TGTGCCAGCAGTGAAGATGAGGGCTCTGGGGCCAACGTCCTGACTTTC. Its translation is CASSEDEGSGANVLTF.

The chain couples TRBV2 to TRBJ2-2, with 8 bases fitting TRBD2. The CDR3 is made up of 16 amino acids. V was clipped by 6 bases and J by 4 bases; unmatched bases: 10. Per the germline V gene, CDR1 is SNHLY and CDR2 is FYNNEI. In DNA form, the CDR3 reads TGTGCCAGCAGCCAGCCGGGACTAGTGAGCACCGGGGAGCTGTTTTTT. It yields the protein CASSQPGLVSTGELFF.

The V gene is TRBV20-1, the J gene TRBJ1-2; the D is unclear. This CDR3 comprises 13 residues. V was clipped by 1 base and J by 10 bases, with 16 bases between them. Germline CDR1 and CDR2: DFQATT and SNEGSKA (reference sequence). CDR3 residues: CSARVAGGQAYTF. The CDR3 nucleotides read TGCAGTGCTAGAGTGGCGGGAGGCCAAGCCTACACCTTC.

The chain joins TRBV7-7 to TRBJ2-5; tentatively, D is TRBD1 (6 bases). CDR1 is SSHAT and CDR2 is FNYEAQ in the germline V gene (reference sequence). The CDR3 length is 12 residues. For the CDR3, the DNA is TGTGCTAGCGCGAGCAGGGGAGAGACCCAGTACTTC. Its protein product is CASASRGETQYF.